The 19 T cell receptor beta chains in this list originate from one sample, sequenced in a study of blood T cell repertoires in COVID-19. Data came from immunoSEQ multiplex PCR; TCRdb stores just in-frame clones and leaves some out. The sample lists just over 300,000 clones; around 86% were seen once. Sequenced material: PBMCs or T cells enriched from blood (not recorded which). Every receptor here comes from a young man who had recovered from COVID-19.

This clone is a singleton in its sample. The J gene is TRBJ2-1, the V gene TRBV7-9; tentatively, D is TRBD1 (7 bases). The germline gives CDR1 SEHNR, CDR2 FQNEAQ (reference sequence). The CDR3 sequence is 17 residues long. The ends were cut back, 5 bases at V and 3 bases at J, with 20 bases in the middle. CDR3 DNA sequence: TGTGCCAGCAGCCGATCAGGGGGACTGAACGGCTACAATGAGCAGTTCTTC. This codes for CASSRSGGLNGYNEQFF.

A word on this clone: The sample carries other DNA sequences with the same CDR3. The chain recombines TRBV3-1 (or the pseudogene TRBV3-2) with TRBJ2-7, with 8 nucleotides matching TRBD1. The V gene end was trimmed by 4 bases and the J gene end by 5 bases; junction bases not matched to a gene: 7. This CDR3 contains 14 residues. CDR1 and CDR2 (germline): LGHDT, YNNKEL (reference sequence). The CDR3, as DNA: TGTGCCAGCAGCCGACCAGGACAGGGCAACGAGCAGTACTTC. Its protein product is CASSRPGQGNEQYF.

V is TRBV3-1 (or the pseudogene TRBV3-2) and J is TRBJ2-2, with unresolved D. CDR1 is LGHDT and CDR2 is YNNKEL in the germline V gene (reference sequence). The ends were cut back, 7 bases at V and 6 bases at J, with 15 bases in the middle. The CDR3 spans 14 residues. The DNA for the CDR3 is TGTGCCAGCACCCCTCGCGGTGGATCCGGGGAGCTGTTTTTT. Protein sequence: CASTPRGGSGELFF.

This chain connects TRBV11-3 to TRBJ2-7; TRBD2 matches at 8 bases. CDR1 and CDR2 (germline): SGHNT, YENEEA. The CDR3 is 14 amino acids. The trim removed 6 bases at V and 0 bases at J, leaving 4 bases unmatched. The CDR3 sequence is CASRREGSSYEQYF. DNA of the CDR3: TGTGCCAGCAGACGGGAGGGATCCTCCTACGAGCAGTACTTC.

Concerning this clone itself: The junction and the germline gene differ at one end; a read error may be behind it. V gene TRBV7-2 combines with J gene TRBJ2-1; 12 positions agree with TRBD2. Germline CDR1 SGHTA, CDR2 FQGNSA. This CDR3 has 13 amino acids. The CDR3 region is CASSPGLAGTGLF. CDR3 nucleotides: TGTGCCAGCAGCCCAGGACTAGCGGGAACCGGTCTCTTC.

The gene calls are TRBV29-1 and TRBJ1-1; no firm D call. Trimming shortened V by 2 bases and J by 1 base, and 5 bases separated the two germline ends. The CDR3 extends over 12 amino acids. CDR1 and CDR2 (germline): SQVTM, ANQGSEA. The DNA for the CDR3 is TGCAGCGTTGAAAGCCGGAACACTGAAGCTTTCTTT. Encoded protein: CSVESRNTEAFF. The entire variable domain, with the rest obtained from reference TRBV29-1 and TRBJ1-1, is as follows: SAVISQKPSRDICQRGTSLTIQCQVDSQVTMMFWYRQQPGQSLTLIATANQGSEATYESGFVIDKFPISRPNLTFSTLTVSNMSPEDSSIYLCSVESRNTEAFFGQGTRLTVV.

The V gene is TRBV28, the J gene TRBJ2-4, with TRBD1 matching 10 bases. J was trimmed by 10 bases and V by 2 bases; bases with no gene match: 8. The CDR3 spans 15 residues. CDR1 is MDHEN, CDR2 SYDVKM, per germline. In DNA form, the CDR3 reads TGTGCCAGCAGTTTAGGGACAGGGGTGTTTCGGATTCAGTACTTC. Its translation: CASSLGTGVFRIQYF.

This chain links TRBV30 with TRBJ2-5; 8 nucleotides align to TRBD2. The junction had 11 bases not matched to a gene; V was cut back by 0 bases and J by 5 bases. This CDR3 spans 16 amino acids. CDR1 and CDR2 from the germline V gene are GTSNPN and SVGIG (reference sequence). The DNA for the CDR3 is TGTGCCTGGAGTGTTGAGATACGGGGGGGCTATGAGACCCAGTACTTC. Translation: CAWSVEIRGGYETQYF.

The V and J genes are TRBV11-3 and TRBJ1-1, with 7 positions matching TRBD1. The CDR3 consists of 13 residues. CDR1 is SGHNT and CDR2 is YENEEA in the germline V gene. Losses at the gene ends were 5 bases for V and 1 base for J; bases not matched to a gene: 1. In DNA, the CDR3 is TGTGCCAGCAGCCGGGACAGGAACACTGAAGCTTTCTTT. This translates into CASSRDRNTEAFF. Combining the CDR3 with reference TRBV11-3 and TRBJ1-1 gives the whole variable domain EAGVVQSPRYKIIEKKQPVAFWCNPISGHNTLYWYLQNLGQGPELLIRYENEEAVDDSQLPKDRFSAERLKGVDSTLKIQPAELGDSAVYLCASSRDRNTEAFFGQGTRLTVV.

The chain uses TRBV19 and TRBJ2-1; D is possibly TRBD1 (5 bases). Germline assignment: CDR1 LNHDA and CDR2 SQIVND (reference sequence). Trimming stripped 1 base from V and 4 bases from J, with 11 bases between. This CDR3 is built from 15 residues. The CDR3 bases are TGTGCCAGTAGTATAGCAAGGGGATCATACAATGAGCAGTTCTTC. Translating it yields CASSIARGSYNEQFF.

In this sample, this clone turned up once. The rearrangement links TRBV10-3 to TRBJ2-7, with 7 bases fitting TRBD1. CDR1 is ENHRY, CDR2 SYGVKD, per germline. This CDR3 has 13 residues. In nucleotides, the CDR3 is TGTGCGACCAACCGGGACAGTACCTACGAGCAGTACTTC. The encoded protein is CATNRDSTYEQYF.

The CDR3 nucleotides read TGCGCCAGCAGTGGGGGGTCAGGGTTGAATATGAACACTGAAGCTTTCTTT. Its protein is CASSGGSGLNMNTEAFF. The V and J genes are TRBV4-1 and TRBJ1-1; tentatively, D is TRBD1 (5 bases). Germline lookup yields CDR1 MGHRA and CDR2 YSYEKL. Trimming took 6 bases from V and 0 from J, leaving 20 bases between them. The CDR3 has 17 amino acids.

This chain links TRBV4-1 with TRBJ1-5; weak D call: TRBD1 (5 bases). CDR3 length: 13 amino acids. Germline assignment: CDR1 MGHRA and CDR2 YSYEKL. Between the trimmed V and J ends, which lost 5 bases and 3 bases, there was a span of 8 bases. The CDR3: CASSTGFNQPQHF. The CDR3 region has the DNA TGCGCCAGCAGCACAGGTTTCAATCAGCCCCAGCATTTT.

The chain employs TRBV11-1 and TRBJ2-3, with 9 bases that match TRBD2. Germline V gene data show CDR1 as SGHAT and CDR2 as FQDESV (reference sequence). The CDR3 is 15 residues long. The V segment lost 5 bases and the J segment 5 bases; nucleotides outside the gene matches: 8. The CDR3: CASSTRGGAEDTQYF. Written as DNA, the CDR3 is TGTGCCAGCAGCACCCGCGGGGGGGCTGAAGATACGCAGTATTTT.

Remarks on this clone: Different DNA sequences within this sample yield the same CDR3. The V and J genes are TRBV6-5 and TRBJ1-2; TRBD1 aligns across 7 bases. Germline V gene lookup returns CDR1 MNHEY and CDR2 SVGAGI. The junction had 4 bases not matched to a gene; V was cut back by 6 bases and J by 3 bases. There are 13 residues in the CDR3. This CDR3 is CASRLTGDYGYTF. The CDR3 DNA reads as TGTGCCAGCAGGTTAACAGGGGACTATGGCTACACCTTC.

This chain links TRBV6-5 with TRBJ1-4; D remains unclear. CDR1 and CDR2 from the germline V gene are MNHEY and SVGAGI. The ends were cut back, 6 bases at V and 8 bases at J, with 13 bases in the middle. The length of the CDR3 is 13 residues. The CDR3 DNA reads TGTGCCAGCAGGGGTATTGCGGGAGAAAAACTGTTTTTT. Protein: CASRGIAGEKLFF.

This sequence joins TRBV19 and TRBJ1-1; TRBD1 agrees at 12 bases. V dropped 7 bases and J dropped 1; count of bases not matched to a gene: 4. Germline CDR1 is LNHDA and CDR2 is SQIVND (reference sequence). The CDR3 spans 15 residues. CDR3 protein: CASNRDRGQNTEAFF. CDR3 coding DNA: TGTGCCAGTAACCGGGACAGGGGGCAGAACACTGAAGCTTTCTTT.

The chain links TRBV3-1 (or the pseudogene TRBV3-2) to TRBJ2-3; 7 bases agree with TRBD1. The CDR3 spans 15 residues. V was clipped by 1 base and J by 2 bases; unmatched bases: 3. Germline CDR1 LGHDT, CDR2 YNNKEL (reference sequence). The CDR3, as DNA: TGTGCCAGCAGCCAAGGAACAGGGGACACAGATACGCAGTATTTT. It is translated as CASSQGTGDTDTQYF.

The chain links TRBV6-5 to TRBJ1-1, with D perhaps matching TRBD1 (6 bases). Trimming pared 8 bases from V and 2 bases from J, leaving 12 bases between. Germline CDR1 reads MNHEY; CDR2 reads SVGAGI. The CDR3 is 13 amino acids. CDR3 sequence: CASGRTANTEAFF. CDR3 nucleotides: TGTGCCAGCGGACGGACAGCCAACACTGAAGCTTTCTTT.